The 18 T cell receptor beta chains reported below all come from one sample, sequenced in a study of blood T cell repertoires in COVID-19. This table comes from immunoSEQ multiplex PCR, and its TCRdb copy is limited to in-frame clones, with some not included. The sample consists of fewer than 250,000 clones, 84% of them appearing once. Sequencing was carried out using PBMCs or T cells enriched from blood (not recorded which). These receptors were taken from a woman aged 40 to 55 who had recovered from COVID-19.

This rearrangement joins TRBV24-1 to TRBJ2-3; 9 bases agree with TRBD2. The trim removed 5 bases at V and 2 bases at J, leaving 7 bases unmatched. Germline V gene data show CDR1 as KGHDR and CDR2 as SFDVKD. The CDR3 runs to 16 residues. The CDR3 reads CATSGQGLAVTDTQYF. In DNA, the CDR3 is TGTGCCACCAGTGGCCAGGGACTAGCTGTCACAGATACGCAGTATTTT.

This clone appeared once. This chain joins TRBV15 and TRBJ2-7; 10 nucleotides align to TRBD1. Germline V gene lookup returns CDR1 LNHNV and CDR2 YYDKDF (reference sequence). The CDR3 consists of 13 residues. Germline trimming cut 5 bases from V and 7 bases from J; bases unmatched to any gene: 5. The CDR3 loop is CATSRDRGREQYF. DNA of the CDR3: TGTGCCACCAGCCGGGACAGGGGCAGGGAGCAGTACTTC. The full variable domain, its missing parts supplied by reference TRBV15 and TRBJ2-7, is DAMVIQNPRYQVTQFGKPVTLSCSQTLNHNVMYWYQQKSSQAPKLLFHYYDKDFNNEADTPDNFQSRRPNTSFCFLDIRSPGLGDTAMYLCATSRDRGREQYFGPGTRLTVT.

The chain uses TRBV27 and TRBJ1-2; D gene uncertain. The germline V gene encodes CDR1 MNHEY and CDR2 SMNVEV (reference sequence). Trimming took off 5 bases at V and 1 base at J, with 14 bases between the two ends. The CDR3 totals 15 residues. The CDR3 region is CASSGHAVGNYGYTF. Here the CDR3 DNA reads TGTGCCAGCAGTGGGCACGCTGTAGGTAACTATGGCTACACCTTC.

The genes are TRBV24-1 and TRBJ2-2, with 10 positions matching TRBD2. Per the germline V gene, CDR1 is KGHDR and CDR2 is SFDVKD. The CDR3 has 16 amino acids. Unmatched junction bases numbered 2, after V lost 4 bases and J lost 1 base. CDR3: CATSDPSGRNTGELFF. The CDR3 DNA is TGTGCCACCAGTGACCCTAGCGGGAGGAACACCGGGGAGCTGTTTTTT.

This sequence joins TRBV29-1 and TRBJ1-3; 9 bases align to TRBD1. The ends lost 7 bases at V and 8 bases at J; junction bases unmatched: 6. The CDR3 runs 12 residues. CDR1 and CDR2 (germline): SQVTM, ANQGSEA. The CDR3 here is CSARTGDDTIYF. CDR3 DNA: TGCAGCGCCCGGACAGGGGATGACACCATATATTTT. Full variable domain (outside the CDR3, taken from reference TRBV29-1 and TRBJ1-3): SAVISQKPSRDICQRGTSLTIQCQVDSQVTMMFWYRQQPGQSLTLIATANQGSEATYESGFVIDKFPISRPNLTFSTLTVSNMSPEDSSIYLCSARTGDDTIYFGEGSWLTVV.

This chain links TRBV28 with TRBJ1-2; unclear D gene. This CDR3 spans 15 amino acids. The germline gives CDR1 MDHEN, CDR2 SYDVKM. V lost 3 bases and J lost 2, with 13 bases in between. The CDR3 region is CASSFLSLWNYGYTF. DNA of the CDR3: TGTGCCAGCAGTTTTTTATCCCTATGGAACTATGGCTACACCTTC.

The chain joins TRBV5-1 to TRBJ2-3; TRBD2 matches 15 bases. The CDR3 is 16 residues long. CDR1 SGHRS and CDR2 YFSETQ come from the germline V gene. V was pared by 4 bases and J by 2 bases, with 2 bases of the junction left unmatched. The CDR3 DNA reads as TGCGCCAGCAGCCGGACTAGCGGGAGGGCCACAGATACGCAGTATTTT. Residues: CASSRTSGRATDTQYF.

The chain links TRBV30 to TRBJ2-1, with a possible D match to TRBD1 (6 bases). This CDR3 comprises 15 residues. With 0 bases removed from V and 8 bases from J, the gap between germline ends came to 17 bases. Germline CDR1 GTSNPN, CDR2 SVGIG (reference sequence). In DNA form, the CDR3 reads TGTGCCTGGAGTGTAACTGGTCGGCACAGGGATGAGCAGTTCTTC. The encoded protein is CAWSVTGRHRDEQFF.

V is TRBV5-1 and J is TRBJ2-1; D call uncertain. The germline V gene encodes CDR1 SGHRS and CDR2 YFSETQ. The CDR3 spans 16 residues. Trimming took 4 bases from V and 6 from J, leaving 20 bases between them. CDR3 nucleotides: TGCGCCAGCAGCCTACTCAAGCGCCTTCAACCCAATGAGCAGTTCTTC. This codes for CASSLLKRLQPNEQFF.

The genes are TRBV5-5 and TRBJ2-5; TRBD1 agrees at 8 bases. V shed 4 bases, J shed 4 bases, and the junction held 6 bases outside the gene matches. Germline loops: CDR1 SGHKS, CDR2 YYEKEE (reference sequence). This CDR3 region has 14 residues. CDR3 bases: TGTGCCAGCAGCCCGACAGGGGCGGGAGAGACCCAGTACTTC. Translated: CASSPTGAGETQYF.

The chain joins TRBV27 to TRBJ2-1, with TRBD2 matching 10 bases. Germline V lookup: CDR1 MNHEY, CDR2 SMNVEV (reference sequence). The trim removed 5 bases at V and 4 bases at J, leaving 8 bases unmatched. This CDR3 contains 16 residues. CDR3 DNA: TGTGCCAGCAGTATTGGGGGACTAGCGCCTTACAATGAGCAGTTCTTC. It is translated as CASSIGGLAPYNEQFF.

The chain is built from TRBV12-5 and TRBJ2-2; D unclear. The CDR3 loop spans 15 amino acids. The V end lost 0 bases, the J end lost 6 bases, and 11 bases lay between the germline ends. The germline V gene has CDR1 LGHNT and CDR2 FRNRAP. This CDR3 reads CASGLVVASAGELFF. The CDR3 coding sequence is TGTGCTAGTGGTTTGGTAGTAGCATCTGCCGGGGAGCTGTTTTTT.

This chain uses TRBV12-3 or TRBV12-4 with TRBJ1-1, with 7 bases matching TRBD1. With V trimmed by 6 bases and J by 7 bases, 5 bases remained unmatched. This CDR3 contains 12 residues. CDR3 sequence reads: CASSPGTVEAFF. The CDR3 DNA sequence: TGTGCCAGCAGCCCCGGGACAGTTGAAGCTTTCTTT.

The table lists this clone with a few counts. The chain combines TRBV7-2 with TRBJ1-5; no clear D gene. CDR1 and CDR2 from the germline V gene are SGHTA and FQGNSA. CDR3 length: 13 residues. V lost 0 bases and J lost 5, with 5 bases in between. CDR3 sequence: CASSLARDQPQHF. The CDR3 bases are TGTGCCAGCAGCTTAGCGAGGGATCAGCCCCAGCATTTT.

The chain joins TRBV3-1 (or the pseudogene TRBV3-2) to TRBJ2-1; the match to TRBD2 covers 12 bases. J was trimmed by 6 bases and V by 4 bases; bases with no gene match: 13. The CDR3 has 18 residues. CDR1 is LGHDT, CDR2 YNNKEL, per germline (reference sequence). CDR3 sequence: CASSPRGRGLAGINEQFF. The CDR3 DNA reads as TGTGCCAGCAGCCCCAGGGGCCGAGGACTAGCGGGGATCAATGAGCAGTTCTTC.

The rearrangement joins TRBV10-3 to TRBJ1-5; D gene unclear. CDR1 is ENHRY and CDR2 is SYGVKD in the germline V gene. This CDR3 contains 16 residues. Deletions cut 0 bases from V and 6 bases from J, with 15 bases between. The CDR3 loop is CAISESTGNFVQPQHF. The CDR3 DNA is TGTGCCATCAGTGAGTCAACGGGGAACTTTGTTCAGCCCCAGCATTTT.

The CDR3 sequence is CASSYDRDLLGYTF. As DNA, the CDR3 is TGTGCCAGCAGTTACGACAGGGATCTGCTTGGCTACACCTTC. The rearrangement uses TRBV6-2 or TRBV6-3 and TRBJ1-2, with 7 bases aligning to TRBD1. There are 14 residues in the CDR3. Per the germline V gene, CDR1 is MNHEY and CDR2 is SVGEGT. The V and J ends lost 2 bases and 7 bases, in that order; junction bases with no gene match: 7.

The chain recombines TRBV9 with TRBJ2-3, with 10 bases lining up with TRBD2. Germline V gene lookup returns CDR1 SGDLS and CDR2 YYNGEE. CDR3 length: 16 residues. J was trimmed by 2 bases and V by 5 bases; bases with no gene match: 8. The CDR3 loop reads CASSSGTSEFTDTQYF. For the CDR3, the DNA is TGTGCCAGCAGTTCCGGGACTAGCGAGTTCACAGATACGCAGTATTTT.